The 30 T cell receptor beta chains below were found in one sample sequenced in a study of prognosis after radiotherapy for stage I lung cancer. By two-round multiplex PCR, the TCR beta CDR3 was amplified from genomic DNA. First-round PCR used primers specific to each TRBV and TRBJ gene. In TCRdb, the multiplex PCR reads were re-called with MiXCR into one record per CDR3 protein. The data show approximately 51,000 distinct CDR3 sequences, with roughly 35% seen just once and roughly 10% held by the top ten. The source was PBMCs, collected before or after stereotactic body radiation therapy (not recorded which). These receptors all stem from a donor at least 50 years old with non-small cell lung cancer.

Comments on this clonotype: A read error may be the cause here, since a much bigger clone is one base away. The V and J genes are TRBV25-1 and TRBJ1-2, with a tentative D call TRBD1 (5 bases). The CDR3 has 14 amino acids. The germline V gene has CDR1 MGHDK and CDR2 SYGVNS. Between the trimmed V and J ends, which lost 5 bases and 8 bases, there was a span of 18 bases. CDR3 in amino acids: CASSSALDMPGYTF. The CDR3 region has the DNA TGTGCCAGCAGTAGTGCTTTGGACATGCCCGGCTACACCTTC.

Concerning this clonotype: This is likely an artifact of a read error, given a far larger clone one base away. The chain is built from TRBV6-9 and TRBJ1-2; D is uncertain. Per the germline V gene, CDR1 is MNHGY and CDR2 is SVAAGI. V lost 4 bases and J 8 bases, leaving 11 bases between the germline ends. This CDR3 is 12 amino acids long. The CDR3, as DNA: TGTGCCAGCAGTTTCCGGACTGTCGGCTACACCTTC. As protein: CASSFRTVGYTF.

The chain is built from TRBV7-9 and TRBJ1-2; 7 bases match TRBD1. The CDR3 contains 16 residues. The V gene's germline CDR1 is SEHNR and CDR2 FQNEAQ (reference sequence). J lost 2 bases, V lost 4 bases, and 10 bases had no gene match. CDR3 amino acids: CASSSIQGRGNYGYTF. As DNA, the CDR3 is TGTGCCAGCAGCTCCATACAGGGGAGAGGGAACTATGGCTACACCTTC.

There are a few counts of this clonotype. CDR3 in amino acids: CATGTDNEKLFF. The CDR3 bases are TGTGCCACCGGGACAGATAATGAAAAACTGTTTTTT. The V gene is TRBV10-3, the J gene TRBJ1-4; 7 bases line up with TRBD1. V was clipped by 10 bases and J by 4 bases; unmatched bases: 3. CDR1 and CDR2 from the germline V gene are ENHRY and SYGVKD. This CDR3 has 12 amino acids.

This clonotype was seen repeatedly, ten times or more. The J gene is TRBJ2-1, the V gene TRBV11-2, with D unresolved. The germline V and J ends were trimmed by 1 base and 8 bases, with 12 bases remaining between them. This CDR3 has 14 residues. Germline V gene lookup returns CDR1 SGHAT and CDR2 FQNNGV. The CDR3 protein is CASSLVGSFDEQFF. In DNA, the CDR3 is TGTGCCAGCAGCTTAGTCGGGTCTTTCGATGAGCAGTTCTTC.

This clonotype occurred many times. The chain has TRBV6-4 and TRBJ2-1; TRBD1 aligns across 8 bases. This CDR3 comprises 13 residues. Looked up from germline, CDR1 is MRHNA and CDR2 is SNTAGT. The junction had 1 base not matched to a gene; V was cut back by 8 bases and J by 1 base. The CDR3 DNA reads TGTGCCAGCGGACAGGGATCCTACAATGAGCAGTTCTTC. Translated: CASGQGSYNEQFF.

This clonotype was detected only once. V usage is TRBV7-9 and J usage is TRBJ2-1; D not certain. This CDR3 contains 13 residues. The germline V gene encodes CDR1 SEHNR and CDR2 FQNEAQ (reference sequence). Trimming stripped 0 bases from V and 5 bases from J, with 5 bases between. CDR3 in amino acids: CASSLARDNEQFF. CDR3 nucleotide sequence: TGTGCCAGCAGCTTAGCTAGAGACAATGAGCAGTTCTTC.

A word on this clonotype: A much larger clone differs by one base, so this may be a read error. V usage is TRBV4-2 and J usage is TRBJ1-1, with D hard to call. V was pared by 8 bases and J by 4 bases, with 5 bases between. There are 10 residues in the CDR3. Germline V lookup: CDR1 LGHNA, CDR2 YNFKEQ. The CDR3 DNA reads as TGTGCCAGCTTGGGCACTGAAGCTTTCTTT. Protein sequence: CASLGTEAFF.

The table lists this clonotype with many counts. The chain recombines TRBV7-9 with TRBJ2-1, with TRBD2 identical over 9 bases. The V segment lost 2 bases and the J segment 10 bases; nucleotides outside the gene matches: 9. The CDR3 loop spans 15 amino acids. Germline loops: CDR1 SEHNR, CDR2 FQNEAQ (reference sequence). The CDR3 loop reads CASSLKASGIREQFF. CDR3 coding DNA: TGTGCCAGCAGCTTAAAGGCTAGCGGGATAAGAGAGCAGTTCTTC.

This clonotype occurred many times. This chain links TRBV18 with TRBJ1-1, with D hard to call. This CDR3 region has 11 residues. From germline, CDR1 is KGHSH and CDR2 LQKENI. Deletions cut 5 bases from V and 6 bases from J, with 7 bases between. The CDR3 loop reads CASSTFAEAFF. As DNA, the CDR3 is TGTGCCAGCTCAACTTTTGCTGAAGCTTTCTTT. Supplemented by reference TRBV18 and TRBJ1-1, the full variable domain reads NAGVMQNPRHLVRRRGQEARLRCSPMKGHSHVYWYRQLPEEGLKFMVYLQKENIIDESGMPKERFSAEFPKEGPSILRIQQVVRGDSAAYFCASSTFAEAFFGQGTRLTVV.

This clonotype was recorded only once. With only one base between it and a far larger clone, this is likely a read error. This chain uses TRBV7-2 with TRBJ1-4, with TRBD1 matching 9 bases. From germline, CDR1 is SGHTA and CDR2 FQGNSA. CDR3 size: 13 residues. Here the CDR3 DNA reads TGTGCCAACAGCAAGGACAGGGGTGAAAAACTGTTTTTT. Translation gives CANSKDRGEKLFF.

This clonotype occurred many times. The CDR3 nucleotides read TGCGCCAGCAGCAATAGCGGGAACTCCTACAATGAGCAGTTCTTC. Amino acid sequence: CASSNSGNSYNEQFF. This chain connects TRBV5-1 to TRBJ2-1; 8 bases align to TRBD2. Germline V gives CDR1 SGHRS, CDR2 YFSETQ. The V gene end was trimmed by 4 bases and the J gene end by 0 bases; junction bases not matched to a gene: 3. The CDR3 has 15 residues.

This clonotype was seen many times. For the CDR3, the DNA is TGCGCCAGCAGCTTGGAGGGGGACGTCAATCAGCCCCAGCATTTT. Residues: CASSLEGDVNQPQHF. The gene calls are TRBV5-1 and TRBJ1-5, with D possibly TRBD1 on 6 matching bases. Germline assignment: CDR1 SGHRS and CDR2 YFSETQ. Trimming cost V 0 bases and J 3 bases, with 10 bases left between them. CDR3 length: 15 residues.

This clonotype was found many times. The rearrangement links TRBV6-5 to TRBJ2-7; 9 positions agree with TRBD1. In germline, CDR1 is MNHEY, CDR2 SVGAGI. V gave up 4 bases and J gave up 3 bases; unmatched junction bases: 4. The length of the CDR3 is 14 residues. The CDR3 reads CASSFWGQGYEQYF. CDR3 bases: TGTGCCAGCAGTTTCTGGGGACAGGGCTACGAGCAGTACTTC.

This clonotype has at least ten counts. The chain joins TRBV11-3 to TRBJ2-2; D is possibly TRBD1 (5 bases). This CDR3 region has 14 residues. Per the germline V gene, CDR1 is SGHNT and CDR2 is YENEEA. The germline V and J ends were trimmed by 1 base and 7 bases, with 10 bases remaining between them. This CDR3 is CASSLAGWIGELFF. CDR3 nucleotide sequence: TGTGCCAGCAGCTTAGCAGGGTGGATCGGGGAGCTGTTTTTT.

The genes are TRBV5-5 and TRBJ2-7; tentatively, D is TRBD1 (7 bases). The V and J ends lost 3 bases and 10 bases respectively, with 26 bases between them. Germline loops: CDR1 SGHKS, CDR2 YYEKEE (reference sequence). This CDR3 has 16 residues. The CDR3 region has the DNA TGTGCCAGCAGCTCCAGCAGTCATACAGGGGACTCCGATCAGTACTTC. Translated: CASSSSSHTGDSDQYF.

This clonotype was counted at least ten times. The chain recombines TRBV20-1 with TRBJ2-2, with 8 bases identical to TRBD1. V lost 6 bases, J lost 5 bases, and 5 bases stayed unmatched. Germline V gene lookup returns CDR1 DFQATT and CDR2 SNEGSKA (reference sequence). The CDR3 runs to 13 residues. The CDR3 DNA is TGCAGTGCAAGACAGGGGTTGACCGGGGAGCTGTTTTTT. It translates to CSARQGLTGELFF.

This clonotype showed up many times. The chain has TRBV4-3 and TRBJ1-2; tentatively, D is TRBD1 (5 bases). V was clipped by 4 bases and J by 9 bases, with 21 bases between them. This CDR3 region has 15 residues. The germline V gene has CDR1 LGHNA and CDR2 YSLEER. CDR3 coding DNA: TGCGCCAGCAGCCCGAACGCCCAAGGGGCGGGTCGCTACACCTTC. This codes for CASSPNAQGAGRYTF.

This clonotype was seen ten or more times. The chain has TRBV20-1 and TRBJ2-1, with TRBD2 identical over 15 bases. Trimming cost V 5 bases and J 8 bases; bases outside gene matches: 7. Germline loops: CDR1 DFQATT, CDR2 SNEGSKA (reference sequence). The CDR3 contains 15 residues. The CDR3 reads CSAGTSGRPAHEQFF. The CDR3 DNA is TGCAGTGCTGGGACTAGCGGGAGGCCCGCCCATGAGCAGTTCTTC.

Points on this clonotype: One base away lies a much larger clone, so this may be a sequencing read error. CDR3 nucleotides: TGCGCCAGCAGCTTGGCCGCAGTGCGGGGTGAAGCTTTCTTT. Translated, it gives CASSLAAVRGEAFF. V usage is TRBV5-1 and J usage is TRBJ1-1, with D unresolved. Germline V gives CDR1 SGHRS, CDR2 YFSETQ. V lost 0 bases and J lost 7, with 13 bases in between. This CDR3 spans 14 amino acids.

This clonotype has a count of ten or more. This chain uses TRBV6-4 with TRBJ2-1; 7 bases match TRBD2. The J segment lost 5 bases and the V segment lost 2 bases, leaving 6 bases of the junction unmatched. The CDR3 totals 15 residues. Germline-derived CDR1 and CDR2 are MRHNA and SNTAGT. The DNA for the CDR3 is TGTGCCAGCAGTGACGCTGCGGGAGCTCACAATGAGCAGTTCTTC. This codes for CASSDAAGAHNEQFF.

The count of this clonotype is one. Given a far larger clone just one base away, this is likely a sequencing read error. CDR3 sequence: CASSSNVYEQYF. CDR3 nucleotide sequence: TGTGCCAGCAGCTCGAATGTCTACGAGCAGTACTTC. This chain links TRBV7-2 with TRBJ2-7; D not resolved. V was pared by 4 bases and J by 3 bases, with 7 bases between. Germline V gene lookup returns CDR1 SGHTA and CDR2 FQGNSA. The CDR3 spans 12 residues.

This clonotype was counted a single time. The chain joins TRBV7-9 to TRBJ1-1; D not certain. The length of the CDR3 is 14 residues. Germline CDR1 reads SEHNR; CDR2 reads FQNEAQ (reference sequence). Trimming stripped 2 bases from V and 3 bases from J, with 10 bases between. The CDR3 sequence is CASSLRMLDTEAFF. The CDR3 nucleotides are TGTGCCAGCAGCTTAAGAATGTTGGACACTGAAGCTTTCTTT.

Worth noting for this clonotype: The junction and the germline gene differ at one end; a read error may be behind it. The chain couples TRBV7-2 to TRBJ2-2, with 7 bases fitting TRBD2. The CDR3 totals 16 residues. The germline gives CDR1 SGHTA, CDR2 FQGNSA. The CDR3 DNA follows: TGTGCCAGCAGCTTATGGGTGCTAGCGGACACCGGTGAGCTGTTTTTT. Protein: CASSLWVLADTGELFF. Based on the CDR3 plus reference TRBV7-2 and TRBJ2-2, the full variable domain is GAGVSQSPSNKVTEKGKDVELRCDPISGHTALYWYRQSLGQGLEFLIYFQGNSAPDKSGLPSDRFSAERTGGSVSTLTIQRTQQEDSAVYLCASSLWVLADTGELFFGEGSRLTVL.

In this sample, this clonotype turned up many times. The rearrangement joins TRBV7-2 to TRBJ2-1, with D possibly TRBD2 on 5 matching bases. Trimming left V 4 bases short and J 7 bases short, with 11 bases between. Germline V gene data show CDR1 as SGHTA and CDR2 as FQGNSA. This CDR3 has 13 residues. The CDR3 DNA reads TGTGCCAGCAGCTCTTACACTAGAAATGAGCAGTTCTTC. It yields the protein CASSSYTRNEQFF.

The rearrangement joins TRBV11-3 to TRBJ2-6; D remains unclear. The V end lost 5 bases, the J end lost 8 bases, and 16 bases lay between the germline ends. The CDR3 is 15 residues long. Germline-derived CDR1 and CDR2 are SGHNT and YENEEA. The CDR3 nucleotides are TGTGCCAGCAGCCCGGTACAGTCCTACCCCAACGTCCTGACTTTC. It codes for CASSPVQSYPNVLTF.

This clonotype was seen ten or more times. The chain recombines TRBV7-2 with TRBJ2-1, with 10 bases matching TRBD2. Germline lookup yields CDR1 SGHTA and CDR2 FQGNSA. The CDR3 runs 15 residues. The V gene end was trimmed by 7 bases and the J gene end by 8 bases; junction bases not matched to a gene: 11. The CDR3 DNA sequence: TGTGCCAGCACCTCACGACTAGCGGGTCTCGATGAGCAGTTCTTC. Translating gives CASTSRLAGLDEQFF.

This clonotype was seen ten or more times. The CDR3 coding sequence is TGTGCCAGCAGTTCCTCCGGGCCCGGGGGGGGGGAGACCCAGTACTTC. This codes for CASSSSGPGGGETQYF. The chain recombines TRBV6-2 or TRBV6-3 with TRBJ2-5; TRBD2 agrees at 8 bases. The CDR3 runs to 16 residues. The V gene end was trimmed by 4 bases and the J gene end by 5 bases; junction bases not matched to a gene: 12. The germline V gene has CDR1 MNHEY and CDR2 SVGEGT.

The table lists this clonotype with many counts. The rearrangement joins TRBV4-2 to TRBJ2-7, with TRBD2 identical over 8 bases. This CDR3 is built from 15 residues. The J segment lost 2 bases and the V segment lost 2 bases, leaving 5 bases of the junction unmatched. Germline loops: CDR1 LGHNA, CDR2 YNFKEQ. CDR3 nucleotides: TGTGCCAGCAGCCAACACTCGGGGGGGCCCTACGAGCAGTACTTC. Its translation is CASSQHSGGPYEQYF.

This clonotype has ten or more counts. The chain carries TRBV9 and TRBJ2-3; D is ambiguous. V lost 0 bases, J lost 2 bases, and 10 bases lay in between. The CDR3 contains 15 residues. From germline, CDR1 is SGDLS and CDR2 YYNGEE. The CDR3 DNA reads TGTGCCAGCAGCGTAGGTCTGCGGCTCACAGATACGCAGTATTTT. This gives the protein CASSVGLRLTDTQYF.